These 18 T cell receptor beta chains came from one sample sequenced in a study of T cells in Graves' hyperthyroidism and ophthalmopathy. The source material, RNA transcripts, was used to amplify TCR beta CDR3 regions. First-round RT-PCR of the TCR CDR3 relied on the HTBI primer set. TCRdb re-derived calls from the multiplex PCR reads in MiXCR, one entry per CDR3 protein. The data hold 600,000 to 850,000 distinct CDR3 sequences, with around 19% observed a single time. Sequencing was performed on blood. These receptors were collected from a woman aged 45 to 65 with Graves' hyperthyroidism that later progressed to Graves' ophthalmopathy.

The chain links TRBV6-1 to TRBJ1-2; weak D call: TRBD1 (5 bases). Trimming shortened V by 11 bases and J by 8 bases, and 18 bases separated the two germline ends. This CDR3 comprises 12 residues. CDR1 is MNHNS, CDR2 SASEGT, per germline. Written as DNA, the CDR3 is TGTGCCGCTGCGAGGCTGGGGGAGGGCTACACCTTC. It codes for CAAARLGEGYTF.

The sample holds many counts of this clonotype. The chain links TRBV11-3 to TRBJ2-7; D is unresolved. This CDR3 region has 15 residues. Germline V gene sequence: CDR1 SGHNT, CDR2 YENEEA. V lost 0 bases and J lost 0, with 9 bases in between. CDR3 bases: TGTGCCAGCAGCTTAGACTCAGGCGCCTCCTACGAGCAGTACTTC. Its translation: CASSLDSGASYEQYF.

This clonotype showed up just a few times. This chain connects TRBV2 to TRBJ1-5, with 7 bases aligning to TRBD1. V dropped 2 bases and J dropped 2; count of bases not matched to a gene: 6. From germline, CDR1 is SNHLY and CDR2 FYNNEI. The CDR3 is made up of 16 amino acids. The CDR3 is CASSEQKGAGNQPQHF. CDR3 nucleotide sequence: TGTGCCAGCAGTGAACAGAAGGGGGCGGGCAATCAGCCCCAGCATTTT.

This clonotype came up many times. This chain uses TRBV2 with TRBJ2-1, with D unclear. The CDR3 runs 12 residues. CDR1 SNHLY and CDR2 FYNNEI come from the germline V gene. V dropped 9 bases and J dropped 7 bases, with 13 bases sitting between them. This CDR3 is CARKQPMNEQFF. In DNA form, the CDR3 reads TGTGCCAGAAAACAGCCCATGAATGAGCAGTTCTTC.

The V call is TRBV14, the J call TRBJ2-7, with TRBD1 matching over 7 bases. Trimming at V came to 1 base and at J to 3 bases, leaving 3 bases not matched to a gene. CDR1 is SGHDN, CDR2 FVKESK, per germline. The CDR3 totals 14 residues. The CDR3 sequence is CASSQGTGIYEQYF. In nucleotides, the CDR3 is TGTGCCAGCAGCCAAGGGACAGGCATCTACGAGCAGTACTTC. The full variable domain, its missing parts supplied by reference TRBV14 and TRBJ2-7, is EAGVTQFPSHSVIEKGQTVTLRCDPISGHDNLYWYRRVMGKEIKFLLHFVKESKQDESGMPNNRFLAERTGGTYSTLKVQPAELEDSGVYFCASSQGTGIYEQYFGPGTRLTVT.

This chain links TRBV28 with TRBJ1-2; D is unclear. The CDR3 runs to 12 residues. The germline gives CDR1 MDHEN, CDR2 SYDVKM. Trimming left V 5 bases short and J 8 bases short, with 12 bases between. This chain's CDR3 is CASSVSGAGYTF. CDR3 DNA: TGTGCCAGCAGTGTGAGCGGAGCCGGCTACACCTTC.

There are many counts of this clonotype. The rearrangement uses TRBV7-9 and TRBJ2-3, with unresolved D. This CDR3 has 16 amino acids. In germline, CDR1 is SEHNR, CDR2 FQNEAQ (reference sequence). V was trimmed by 5 bases and J by 0 bases, leaving 15 bases between them. This CDR3 is CASSDTVRGSTDTQYF. Written as DNA, the CDR3 is TGTGCCAGCAGCGACACGGTGCGCGGAAGCACAGATACGCAGTATTTT.

This clonotype was counted between two and nine times. This chain joins TRBV9 and TRBJ2-7, with 7 bases lining up with TRBD2. In germline, CDR1 is SGDLS, CDR2 YYNGEE. The J segment lost 2 bases and the V segment lost 0 bases, leaving 8 bases of the junction unmatched. The CDR3 has 16 amino acids. The CDR3 here is CASSVGTGTTPYEQYF. CDR3 DNA sequence: TGTGCCAGCAGCGTAGGTACCGGGACTACTCCCTACGAGCAGTACTTC.

The chain has TRBV7-3 and TRBJ2-5, with 7 nucleotides matching TRBD2. Germline trimming cut 8 bases from V and 4 bases from J; bases unmatched to any gene: 7. CDR1 SGHTA and CDR2 FQGTGA come from the germline V gene. The CDR3 length is 13 residues. CDR3 region: CASDKRGLETQYF. CDR3 nucleotide sequence: TGTGCCAGCGACAAGCGGGGACTAGAGACCCAGTACTTC. The complete variable domain, with remaining parts taken from reference TRBV7-3 and TRBJ2-5, reads GAGVSQTPSNKVTEKGKYVELRCDPISGHTALYWYRQSLGQGPEFLIYFQGTGAADDSGLPNDRFFAVRPEGSVSTLKIQRTERGDSAVYLCASDKRGLETQYFGPGTRLLVL.

This clonotype has more than one count but fewer than ten. The chain has TRBV30 and TRBJ1-2, with D perhaps TRBD1 (5 bases). Trimming pared 0 bases from V and 2 bases from J, leaving 10 bases between. The CDR3 extends over 14 amino acids. From germline, CDR1 is GTSNPN and CDR2 SVGIG (reference sequence). DNA for the CDR3: TGTGCCTGGAGTGTTAGGACAAAAAACTATGGCTACACCTTC. Encoded protein: CAWSVRTKNYGYTF.

This chain joins TRBV7-9 and TRBJ1-6; D gene unclear. CDR1 and CDR2 from the germline V gene are SEHNR and FQNEAQ (reference sequence). This CDR3 has 16 amino acids. V lost 3 bases and J 5 bases, leaving 14 bases between the germline ends. The chain's CDR3 is CASSLDELPHNSPLHF. CDR3 DNA: TGTGCCAGCAGCTTGGACGAACTCCCCCATAATTCACCCCTCCACTTT.

The gene calls are TRBV12-3 or TRBV12-4 and TRBJ1-4, with 7 bases that match TRBD1. V lost 1 base to trimming and J lost 8 bases; unmatched junction nucleotides: 7. The CDR3 spans 15 residues. For the CDR3, the DNA is TGTGCCAGCAGTTTAGGGTCCAGGGGGGCGGAAAAACTGTTTTTT. This sequence encodes CASSLGSRGAEKLFF.

This clonotype turned up a few times. The chain is built from TRBV2 and TRBJ1-1, with 8 bases fitting TRBD1. V shed 5 bases, J shed 6 bases, and the junction held 5 bases outside the gene matches. This CDR3 contains 13 residues. Germline assignment: CDR1 SNHLY and CDR2 FYNNEI. The CDR3 reads CASSKDREAEAFF. In DNA form, the CDR3 reads TGTGCCAGCAGTAAGGACAGGGAAGCTGAAGCTTTCTTT.

V gene TRBV20-1 combines with J gene TRBJ1-1; TRBD1 aligns across 7 bases. Germline assignment: CDR1 DFQATT and CDR2 SNEGSKA (reference sequence). The CDR3 is 13 amino acids. V shed 6 bases, J shed 1 base, and the junction held 5 bases outside the gene matches. The CDR3 sequence is CSAPNRGNTEAFF. The CDR3 nucleotides are TGCAGTGCACCAAACAGGGGGAACACTGAAGCTTTCTTT.

This clonotype was counted ten times or more. This chain connects TRBV20-1 to TRBJ1-5; 8 bases are shared with TRBD1. This CDR3 is 15 amino acids long. Germline CDR1 is DFQATT and CDR2 is SNEGSKA (reference sequence). V shed 3 bases and J 6 bases; nucleotides not matched to a gene: 10. CDR3 coding DNA: TGCAGTGCTAGGACCGGACAGGGAAGAAGTCAGCCCCAGCATTTT. It is translated as CSARTGQGRSQPQHF.

Only a few counts were recorded for this clonotype. CDR3 amino acids: CASSISGLAGGYEQFF. The CDR3 DNA follows: TGTGCCAGCAGCATATCGGGACTAGCGGGGGGATATGAGCAGTTCTTC. The chain combines TRBV7-8 with TRBJ2-1; TRBD2 agrees at 15 bases. CDR3 length equals 16 residues. Germline CDR1 is SGHVS and CDR2 is FQNEAQ. V was pared by 5 bases and J by 8 bases, with 7 bases of the junction left unmatched.

The chain joins TRBV20-1 to TRBJ1-6, with D unresolved. Looked up from germline, CDR1 is DFQATT and CDR2 is SNEGSKA (reference sequence). V gave up 0 bases and J gave up 5 bases, with 8 bases separating them. The CDR3 sequence is 14 residues long. This chain's CDR3 is CSARDLQDNSPLHF. The DNA for the CDR3 is TGCAGTGCTAGAGATTTACAAGATAATTCACCCCTCCACTTT.

There are many counts of this clonotype. The CDR3 DNA reads as TGTGCCAGCAGTGGCAGGGAGCAGTTCTTC. Amino acids: CASSGREQFF. The rearrangement joins TRBV11-2 to TRBJ2-1; D is uncertain. Germline CDR1 SGHAT, CDR2 FQNNGV. Trimming stripped 6 bases from V and 10 bases from J, with 7 bases between. This CDR3 has 10 amino acids.